The clone carrying this TCR beta chain was seen just once. The record originates from a study of blood T cell repertoires in COVID-19. Study summary: There were acute and convalescent COVID-19 samples, and they came from the United States, Italy and Spain. T cells, B-cell-depleted T cells, or PBMCs supplied cDNA or gDNA.

Germline V lookup: CDR1 SGHAT, CDR2 FQNNGV. This CDR3 contains 15 residues. Trimming removed 5 bases from V and 6 bases from J, with 18 bases in between. Original methodology: By means of reference gene primer amplification, nucleated cell counts were estimated. The protocol was immunoSEQ multiplex PCR, while the TCRdb copy is restricted to in-frame clones and leaves out a portion. D and trimming were read from the DNA, whereas the V and J calls and clone size are those reported in that table. The data hold about 53,000 clones, with 80% to 90% observed a single time. The rearrangement uses TRBV11-2 and TRBJ2-3; D may be TRBD2 (6 bases). The source is an older man with acute or convalescent COVID-19. Input material: peripheral blood. The CDR3, as DNA: TGTGCCAGCAGCCAAGCCTCGGGGGAGCGGGATACGCAGTATTTT. Translated, it gives CASSQASGERDTQYF.